This T cell receptor (beta chain) derives from a study of blood T cell repertoires in COVID-19. Study in general: From the United States, Italy and Spain came samples of acute and convalescent COVID-19.

Libraries were prepared by immunoSEQ multiplex PCR; TCRdb keeps only in-frame clonotypes and omits some of them. The data hold about 250,000 clones, with roughly 85% observed a single time. Germline values: CDR1 GTSNPN, CDR2 SVGIG (reference sequence). V was clipped by 5 bases and J by 3 bases, with 11 bases between them. The CDR3 covers 13 residues. Participant age was roughly 18 to 90 years, and participants resided in about two dozen US areas. Cohort allocation depended upon clinical history that participants reported. The sequence was collected from a woman in her forties or fifties with acute COVID-19. This chain uses TRBV30 with TRBJ2-1; tentative D call: TRBD2 (5 bases). The sequenced material came from PBMCs or T cells enriched from blood (not recorded which). For the CDR3, the DNA is TGTGCCTGGGACGCCGGAGGCTACAATGAGCAGTTCTTC. It is translated as CAWDAGGYNEQFF.